This record concerns one T cell receptor beta chain sequence. Its antigen is currently unknown. Distinct nucleotide sequences in the sample also encode this CDR3. This entry is derived from a study of stem cell transplantation in POMP-related autoinflammatory disease. Study context: Impaired MHC class I-dependent CD8+ differentiation was hypothesized from defective thymoproteasomes. General study points: In PRAID patients, the number of distinct TRB V-J gene pairings was restricted.

PRAID featured prominent immunodeficiency. Libraries were prepared by immunoSEQ multiplex PCR; TCRdb keeps only in-frame clonotypes and omits some of them. The table lists tens of thousands of clones, around 90% of them singletons. The CDR3 sequence is 11 residues long. V lost 4 bases to trimming and J lost 2 bases, with 3 bases between them. Germline CDR1 MDHEN, CDR2 SYDVKM. The sequence was obtained from a human patient with POMP-related autoinflammation and immune dysregulation (PRAID). Some T cells may be provided by the graft donor. The chain couples TRBV28 to TRBJ2-7; D uncertain. The sequencing here drew on CD4+ T cells from PBMCs, taken after stem cell transplantation. CDR3 region: CASSSPYEQYF. CDR3 nucleotide sequence: TGTGCCAGCAGTTCCCCCTACGAGCAGTACTTC.